Listed below are T cell receptor beta chains from one sample, sequenced in a study of CD4 T cells in relation to SARS-CoV-2 and coronaviruses. The antigens for these receptors are not known. Profiled with immunoSEQ multiplex PCR; TCRdb holds only in-frame clones, not every one. The repertoire holds roughly 17,000 clones, approximately 80% seen once, with more than 15% in the top ten. Sequencing used CD4+ T cells from PBMCs, cultured in vitro. The origin of the receptors is a human donor in good health. Both conserved end residues are part of each CDR3. The order of the fields is V gene, clone size, J gene, D gene, CDR3 protein, CDR3 DNA. D genes are given only for firm matches. A clone size is listed for some rows: how often the clone was seen (once, few, many), or a class if it is expanded.

V: TRBV3-1/TRBV3-2; size: -; J: TRBJ2-3; D: -; CDR3: CASSQYRDDTDTQYF; DNA: TGTGCCAGCAGCCAATACCGGGACGACACAGATACGCAGTATTTT
V: TRBV15; size: -; J: TRBJ2-3; D: TRBD2; CDR3: CATGTSGRRTDTQYF; DNA: TGTGCCACCGGGACTAGCGGGAGACGGACAGATACGCAGTATTTT
V: TRBV15; size: -; J: TRBJ1-2; D: -; CDR3: CATSSFATGGEHGYTF; DNA: TGTGCCACCAGCAGTTTCGCAACGGGGGGTGAACATGGCTACACCTTC
V: TRBV19; size: few; J: TRBJ1-6; D: -; CDR3: CASSINLAGNNSPLHF; DNA: TGTGCCAGTAGTATTAACCTCGCAGGGAATAATTCACCCCTCCACTTT
V: TRBV20-1; size: once; J: TRBJ1-2; D: -; CDR3: CSGGGVSGYTF; DNA: TGCAGTGGCGGGGGGGTTTCTGGCTACACCTTC
V: TRBV6-4; size: -; J: TRBJ2-3; D: TRBD2; CDR3: CASSRLADTSDTQYF; DNA: TGTGCCAGCAGTCGACTAGCGGACACCTCAGATACGCAGTATTTT
V: TRBV6-2/TRBV6-3; size: -; J: TRBJ2-7; D: TRBD2; CDR3: CASSYPRSRTSAYEQYF; DNA: TGTGCCAGCAGTTACCCCCGTTCTCGGACTAGCGCCTACGAGCAGTACTTC
V: TRBV9; size: few; J: TRBJ2-7; D: -; CDR3: CASSPRLDSYEQYF; DNA: TGTGCCAGCAGCCCTAGACTGGACTCCTACGAGCAGTACTTC
V: TRBV3-1/TRBV3-2; size: -; J: TRBJ2-1; D: TRBD2; CDR3: CASSQGLAEYNEQFF; DNA: TGTGCCAGCAGCCAGGGACTAGCGGAGTACAATGAGCAGTTCTTC
V: TRBV5-1; size: -; J: TRBJ1-6; D: -; CDR3: CASSLVRPENSPLHF; DNA: TGCGCCAGCAGCTTGGTTCGACCCGAGAATTCACCCCTCCACTTT
V: TRBV7-9; size: -; J: TRBJ1-1; D: -; CDR3: CASSSAAGAEAFF; DNA: TGTGCCAGCAGCTCGGCCGCTGGGGCTGAAGCTTTCTTT
V: TRBV9; size: few; J: TRBJ2-1; D: TRBD1; CDR3: CASSPTGGLTNEQFF; DNA: TGTGCCAGCAGCCCAACAGGGGGCTTGACGAATGAGCAGTTCTTC
V: TRBV30; size: -; J: TRBJ2-3; D: -; CDR3: CAWSVLRGPTDTQYF; DNA: TGTGCCTGGAGTGTACTGAGAGGTCCCACGGATACGCAGTATTTT
V: TRBV24-1; size: -; J: TRBJ1-5; D: TRBD1; CDR3: CATQGQGGNQPQHF; DNA: TGTGCCACCCAGGGACAGGGAGGGAATCAGCCCCAGCATTTT
V: TRBV24-1; size: -; J: TRBJ2-3; D: -; CDR3: CATSDRLTDTQYF; DNA: TGTGCCACCAGTGATCGACTGACAGATACGCAGTATTTT
V: TRBV30; size: -; J: TRBJ2-7; D: -; CDR3: CASRAPTGYEQYF; DNA: TGTGCCTCCAGGGCTCCTACAGGGTACGAGCAGTACTTC
V: TRBV28; size: -; J: TRBJ2-7; D: -; CDR3: CASNLGGGGSSYEQYF; DNA: TGTGCCAGCAACCTGGGGGGAGGGGGAAGCTCCTACGAGCAGTACTTC
V: TRBV5-3; size: -; J: TRBJ2-3; D: -; CDR3: CARRWDFDTTSTDTQYF; DNA: TGTGCCAGAAGATGGGACTTCGACACCACTAGCACAGATACGCAGTATTTT
V: TRBV6-4; size: few; J: TRBJ2-2; D: TRBD2; CDR3: CASSPTSGITGELFF; DNA: TGTGCCAGCAGCCCGACTAGCGGGATCACCGGGGAGCTGTTTTTT
V: TRBV19; size: -; J: TRBJ1-2; D: TRBD1; CDR3: CASSIDGRGQTYGYTF; DNA: TGTGCCAGTAGTATAGATGGTAGGGGACAGACATATGGCTACACCTTC
V: TRBV5-4; size: -; J: TRBJ1-1; D: TRBD1; CDR3: CASSRGTVDEAFF; DNA: TGTGCCAGCAGCCGGGGGACAGTGGATGAAGCTTTCTTT
V: TRBV5-1; size: -; J: TRBJ2-3; D: -; CDR3: CASSAPQGTSTDTQYF; DNA: TGCGCCAGCAGCGCTCCACAGGGCACTAGCACAGATACGCAGTATTTT
V: TRBV5-6; size: once; J: TRBJ2-4; D: -; CDR3: CASSEGPRAKNIQYF; DNA: TGTGCCAGCAGCGAGGGACCCCGAGCCAAAAACATTCAGTACTTC
V: TRBV18; size: -; J: TRBJ2-1; D: TRBD2; CDR3: CASLIGLAANNEQFF; DNA: TGTGCCAGCTTAATTGGTCTAGCGGCAAACAATGAGCAGTTCTTC
V: TRBV25-1; size: -; J: TRBJ2-2; D: -; CDR3: CASSEFTGELFF; DNA: TGTGCCAGCAGTGAATTCACCGGGGAGCTGTTTTTT
V: TRBV5-6; size: -; J: TRBJ1-2; D: -; CDR3: CASSQGVNYGYTF; DNA: TGTGCCAGCAGTCAAGGGGTGAACTATGGCTACACCTTC
V: TRBV5-6; size: -; J: TRBJ2-5; D: -; CDR3: CASSLGGGTETQYF; DNA: TGTGCCAGCAGCTTGGGTGGAGGGACAGAGACCCAGTACTTC
V: TRBV7-3; size: -; J: TRBJ2-3; D: TRBD2; CDR3: CASSPGGGWTDTQYF; DNA: TGTGCCAGCAGCCCCGGGGGGGGGTGGACAGATACGCAGTATTTT
V: TRBV7-9; size: -; J: TRBJ2-2; D: -; CDR3: CASSLSSSTGELFF; DNA: TGTGCCAGCAGCTTGTCGTCCTCCACCGGGGAGCTGTTTTTT
V: TRBV19; size: -; J: TRBJ1-1; D: TRBD1; CDR3: CASSIREQGKAFF; DNA: TGTGCCAGTAGTATCCGGGAACAGGGGAAAGCTTTCTTT
V: TRBV15; size: -; J: TRBJ2-7; D: TRBD1; CDR3: CATSARDSTYEQYF; DNA: TGTGCCACCAGCGCCCGGGACAGCACCTACGAGCAGTACTTC
V: TRBV9; size: once; J: TRBJ1-1; D: -; CDR3: CASSPPGVALGNTEAFF; DNA: TGTGCCAGCAGCCCTCCAGGGGTTGCTCTAGGAAACACTGAAGCTTTCTTT
V: TRBV28; size: once; J: TRBJ1-2; D: -; CDR3: CASSFHGSHWGYTF; DNA: TGTGCCAGCAGCTTTCACGGTTCCCACTGGGGCTACACCTTC
V: TRBV30; size: once; J: TRBJ1-3; D: -; CDR3: CAWSTDTTRDF; DNA: TGTGCCTGGAGTACGGACACAACCAGGGATTTT
V: TRBV5-1; size: once; J: TRBJ2-5; D: TRBD2; CDR3: CASSLVTGGPQETQYF; DNA: TGCGCCAGCAGCTTGGTTACGGGAGGGCCCCAAGAGACCCAGTACTTC
V: TRBV7-9; size: -; J: TRBJ1-4; D: TRBD1; CDR3: CASSFDRGMNEKLFF; DNA: TGTGCCAGCAGCTTTGACAGGGGAATGAATGAAAAACTGTTTTTT
V: TRBV5-4; size: -; J: TRBJ2-3; D: -; CDR3: CASTAQSYEDTQYF; DNA: TGTGCCAGCACGGCGCAGTCCTACGAGGATACGCAGTATTTT
V: TRBV18; size: -; J: TRBJ1-1; D: -; CDR3: CASSPAGVGTEAFF; DNA: TGTGCCAGCTCACCAGCCGGGGTGGGCACTGAAGCTTTCTTT
V: TRBV7-9; size: once; J: TRBJ1-2; D: TRBD1; CDR3: CASSLDNRGHYGYTF; DNA: TGTGCCAGCAGCTTAGACAACAGGGGGCACTATGGCTACACCTTC
V: TRBV6-1; size: -; J: TRBJ1-1; D: -; CDR3: CASSEWKGSGTEAFF; DNA: TGTGCCAGCAGTGAATGGAAGGGTTCGGGGACTGAAGCTTTCTTT
V: TRBV6-5; size: -; J: TRBJ1-1; D: -; CDR3: CASSYGGANTEAFF; DNA: TGTGCCAGCAGTTACGGGGGGGCTAACACTGAAGCTTTCTTT
V: TRBV6-2/TRBV6-3; size: -; J: TRBJ2-1; D: TRBD2; CDR3: CASSKTSEGGDEQFF; DNA: TGTGCCAGCAGTAAGACTAGCGAGGGTGGCGATGAGCAGTTCTTC
V: TRBV24-1; size: -; J: TRBJ2-5; D: TRBD2; CDR3: CATSDPGLAGSETQYF; DNA: TGTGCCACCAGTGATCCGGGACTAGCGGGATCAGAGACCCAGTACTTC
V: TRBV30; size: -; J: TRBJ2-7; D: TRBD2; CDR3: CAWIAGFSSEQYF; DNA: TGTGCCTGGATAGCGGGATTTTCGTCCGAGCAGTACTTC
V: TRBV5-4; size: -; J: TRBJ2-5; D: -; CDR3: CASSLEGRQETQYF; DNA: TGTGCCAGCAGCTTGGAGGGACGGCAAGAGACCCAGTACTTC
V: TRBV6-5; size: -; J: TRBJ2-1; D: TRBD2; CDR3: CASSRSGRFYNEQFF; DNA: TGTGCCAGCAGTCGGAGCGGGAGATTCTACAATGAGCAGTTCTTC
V: TRBV9; size: -; J: TRBJ1-1; D: -; CDR3: CASSVVGGNTEAFF; DNA: TGTGCCAGCAGCGTAGTGGGTGGAAACACTGAAGCTTTCTTT
V: TRBV6-6; size: -; J: TRBJ1-5; D: TRBD1; CDR3: CASSPDRGYNQPQHF; DNA: TGTGCCAGCAGTCCGGACAGGGGCTATAATCAGCCCCAGCATTTT
V: TRBV4-2; size: few; J: TRBJ2-4; D: TRBD2; CDR3: CASSQDFGGGRANIQYF; DNA: TGTGCCAGCAGCCAGGATTTCGGGGGCGGGAGGGCTAACATTCAGTACTTC
V: TRBV6-6; size: once; J: TRBJ1-2; D: -; CDR3: CASSFLGRAYYGYTF; DNA: TGTGCCAGCAGTTTTCTGGGCAGGGCTTATTATGGCTACACCTTC
V: TRBV3-1/TRBV3-2; size: -; J: TRBJ2-5; D: TRBD2; CDR3: CASSPLAGETQYF; DNA: TGTGCCAGCAGCCCACTAGCGGGAGAGACCCAGTACTTC
V: TRBV5-1; size: -; J: TRBJ1-2; D: -; CDR3: CASSLEAANYGYTF; DNA: TGCGCCAGCAGCTTGGAGGCAGCTAACTATGGCTACACCTTC
V: TRBV19; size: -; J: TRBJ2-6; D: TRBD1; CDR3: CASSRDRPGANVLTF; DNA: TGTGCCAGTAGCAGGGACAGGCCCGGGGCCAACGTCCTGACTTTC
V: TRBV4-1; size: -; J: TRBJ2-1; D: TRBD1; CDR3: CASRLESDRGLDNEQFF; DNA: TGCGCCAGCAGACTAGAATCCGACAGGGGGCTGGATAATGAGCAGTTCTTC
V: TRBV5-1; size: -; J: TRBJ2-5; D: TRBD2; CDR3: CASSLGGMGGQETQYF; DNA: TGCGCCAGCAGCCTGGGGGGGATGGGGGGCCAAGAGACCCAGTACTTC
V: TRBV5-1; size: -; J: TRBJ2-1; D: TRBD1; CDR3: CASTWTGTGYNEQFF; DNA: TGCGCCAGCACGTGGACCGGGACAGGCTACAATGAGCAGTTCTTC
V: TRBV5-1; size: -; J: TRBJ2-1; D: TRBD2; CDR3: CASSDGTSSYNEQFF; DNA: TGCGCCAGCAGCGACGGGACTAGCTCCTACAATGAGCAGTTCTTC
V: TRBV2; size: -; J: TRBJ1-3; D: -; CDR3: CASTRTSGNTIYF; DNA: TGTGCCAGCACCCGTACATCTGGAAACACCATATATTTT
V: TRBV28; size: -; J: TRBJ1-2; D: -; CDR3: CASGAGLGDYGYTF; DNA: TGTGCCAGCGGAGCGGGACTTGGGGACTATGGCTACACCTTC